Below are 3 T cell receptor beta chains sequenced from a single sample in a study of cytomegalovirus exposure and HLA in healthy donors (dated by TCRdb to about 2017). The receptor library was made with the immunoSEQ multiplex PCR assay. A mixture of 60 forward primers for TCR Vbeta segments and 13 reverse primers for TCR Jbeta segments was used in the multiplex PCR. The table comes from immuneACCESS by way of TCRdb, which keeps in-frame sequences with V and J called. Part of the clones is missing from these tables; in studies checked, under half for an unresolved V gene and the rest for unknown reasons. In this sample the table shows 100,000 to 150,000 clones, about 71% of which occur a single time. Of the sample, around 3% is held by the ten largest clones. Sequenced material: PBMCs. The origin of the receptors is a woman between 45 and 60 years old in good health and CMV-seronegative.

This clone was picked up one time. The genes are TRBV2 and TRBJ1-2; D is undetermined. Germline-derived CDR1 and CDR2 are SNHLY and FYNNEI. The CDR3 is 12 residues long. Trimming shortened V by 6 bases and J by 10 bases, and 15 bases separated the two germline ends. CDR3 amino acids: CASRSGAENYTF. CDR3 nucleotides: TGTGCCAGCAGATCAGGTGCTGAAAACTACACCTTC.

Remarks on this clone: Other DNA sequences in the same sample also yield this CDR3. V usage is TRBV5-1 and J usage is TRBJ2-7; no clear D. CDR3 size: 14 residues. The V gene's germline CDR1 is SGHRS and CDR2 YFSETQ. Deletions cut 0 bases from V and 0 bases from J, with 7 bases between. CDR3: CASSLAPVSYEQYF. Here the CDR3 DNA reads TGCGCCAGCAGCTTGGCCCCAGTCTCCTACGAGCAGTACTTC.

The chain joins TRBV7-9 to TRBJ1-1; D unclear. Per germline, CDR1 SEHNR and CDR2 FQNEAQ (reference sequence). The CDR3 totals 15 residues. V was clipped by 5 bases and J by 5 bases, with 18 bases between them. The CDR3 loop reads CASSAGLAGTTEAFF. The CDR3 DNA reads TGTGCCAGCAGCGCGGGCCTCGCAGGAACAACTGAAGCTTTCTTT.